The rows below give T cell receptor beta chains drawn from one sample of a study of blood T cell repertoires in COVID-19. Data came from immunoSEQ multiplex PCR; TCRdb stores just in-frame clones and leaves some out. Among 100,000 to 150,000 clones listed, roughly 80% were seen once. Sequences were obtained from peripheral blood. Receptor source: a woman aged 60-75 years with acute or convalescent COVID-19. CDR3s include the opening cysteine and the closing phenylalanine or tryptophan. D genes are given only for firm matches. Clone size, where shown, is once, few, many, or a class for clones that have expanded.

clone size | J gene | V gene | D gene | CDR3 protein | CDR3 DNA
- | TRBJ2-2 | TRBV7-8 | - | CASSLGAGTGGELFF | TGTGCCAGCAGCTTAGGAGCCGGGACTGGCGGGGAGCTGTTTTTT
- | TRBJ2-5 | TRBV3-1/TRBV3-2 | TRBD1 | CASSSGQTILETQYF | TGTGCCAGCAGCTCGGGACAGACAATTTTAGAGACCCAGTACTTC
few | TRBJ2-1 | TRBV7-7 | - | CASSFGFAGYNEQFF | TGTGCCAGCAGCTTTGGTTTCGCAGGTTACAATGAGCAGTTCTTC
- | TRBJ1-2 | TRBV19 | TRBD1 | CASSIGQGNGYTF | TGTGCCAGTAGTATTGGACAGGGGAATGGCTACACCTTC
- | TRBJ2-4 | TRBV3-1/TRBV3-2 | - | CASSQEVVSGAIQYF | TGTGCCAGCAGCCAGGAGGTAGTTTCGGGAGCGATTCAGTACTTC
- | TRBJ2-2 | TRBV5-1 | TRBD2 | CASSPGGANTGELFF | TGCGCCAGCAGTCCCGGGGGGGCAAACACCGGGGAGCTGTTTTTT
- | TRBJ1-3 | TRBV6-5 | - | CASHDRPSGNTIYF | TGTGCCAGCCATGACAGGCCCTCTGGAAACACCATATATTTT
- | TRBJ1-1 | TRBV18 | TRBD1 | CASSPRDRVNTEAFF | TGTGCCAGCTCGCCGAGGGACAGGGTAAATACTGAAGCTTTCTTT
- | TRBJ1-2 | TRBV27 | TRBD1 | CASSGTGYRNYTF | TGTGCCAGCAGTGGGACAGGGTATAGAAACTACACCTTC
- | TRBJ2-6 | TRBV18 | - | CASSPPRTGVYGANVLTF | TGTGCCAGCTCACCACCGAGGACGGGAGTTTATGGGGCCAACGTCCTGACTTTC
- | TRBJ1-4 | TRBV11-2 | - | CASSLERTNEKLFF | TGTGCCAGCAGCTTAGAACGGACTAATGAAAAACTGTTTTTT
- | TRBJ2-3 | TRBV30 | TRBD2 | CAWSVGTSGGADTQYF | TGTGCCTGGAGTGTAGGTACTAGCGGGGGGGCAGATACGCAGTATTTT
few | TRBJ1-3 | TRBV6-5 | - | CASSYSSFGPGNTIYF | TGTGCCAGCAGTTACTCGAGTTTTGGGCCTGGAAACACCATATATTTT
- | TRBJ1-5 | TRBV19 | - | CASSSPWGLSNNQPQHF | TGTGCCAGTAGTAGTCCATGGGGACTCAGTAACAATCAGCCCCAGCATTTT
- | TRBJ1-5 | TRBV7-2 | TRBD1 | CASSLGGTGSNQPQHF | TGTGCCAGCAGCTTAGGCGGGACAGGGAGCAATCAGCCCCAGCATTTT
- | TRBJ2-5 | TRBV9 | - | CASSVAPSGQETQYF | TGTGCCAGCAGCGTAGCTCCCAGCGGACAAGAGACCCAGTACTTC
- | TRBJ2-1 | TRBV9 | - | CASSQDSYYNEQFF | TGTGCCAGCAGTCAAGACTCCTACTACAATGAGCAGTTCTTC
- | TRBJ1-2 | TRBV21-1 | - | CASSKARVGEGTNYGYTF | -
- | TRBJ1-3 | TRBV29-1 | - | CSVEIGNFYSGNTIYF | TGCAGCGTTGAGATCGGTAACTTCTACTCTGGAAACACCATATATTTT
- | TRBJ1-4 | TRBV7-8 | - | CASSSPGWNEKLFF | TGTGCCAGCAGCTCCCCGGGTTGGAATGAAAAACTGTTTTTT
- | TRBJ2-3 | TRBV27 | - | CASSPTSSGDTQYF | TGTGCCAGCAGTCCTACCTCCAGCGGAGATACGCAGTATTTT
- | TRBJ1-3 | TRBV11-2 | - | CASGRVANTIYF | TGTGCCAGCGGCAGGGTCGCAAACACCATATATTTT
- | TRBJ1-1 | TRBV5-1 | - | CASSFTGSNTEAFF | TGCGCCAGCAGCTTCACAGGGAGTAACACTGAAGCTTTCTTT
- | TRBJ1-2 | TRBV12-3/TRBV12-4 | - | CASSYRNYGYTF | TGTGCCAGCAGTTACAGAAACTATGGCTACACCTTC
once | TRBJ1-1 | TRBV29-1 | - | CSVSQLNTEAFF | TGCAGCGTTTCCCAATTGAACACTGAAGCTTTCTTT
- | TRBJ1-6 | TRBV5-1 | - | CASSLELDSPLHF | TGCGCCAGCAGCTTGGAACTGGATTCACCCCTCCACTTT
- | TRBJ1-2 | TRBV9 | - | CASSGGTGSRNYGYTF | TGTGCCAGCAGCGGGGGCACAGGGAGCCGAAACTATGGCTACACCTTC
- | TRBJ2-1 | TRBV3-1/TRBV3-2 | - | CASSHVRGAGNEQFF | TGTGCCAGCAGCCATGTCAGGGGAGCAGGGAATGAGCAGTTCTTC
once | TRBJ2-1 | TRBV9 | TRBD2 | CASSVGAGGGNEQFF | TGTGCCAGCAGCGTAGGGGCGGGGGGGGGCAATGAGCAGTTCTTC
once | TRBJ1-4 | TRBV7-2 | - | CASSPGHFPGGEKLFF | TGTGCCAGCAGCCCAGGACACTTCCCGGGCGGTGAAAAACTGTTTTTT
- | TRBJ1-1 | TRBV28 | - | CASSQGGANTEAFF | TGTGCCAGCAGTCAAGGGGGGGCGAACACTGAAGCTTTCTTT
- | TRBJ2-5 | TRBV23-1 | - | CASSQKRAQGGQETQYF | TGCGCCAGCAGTCAAAAGCGTGCCCAGGGCGGCCAAGAGACCCAGTACTTC
few | TRBJ1-3 | TRBV4-1 | - | CASRQAAQGTLFSGNTIYF | TGCGCCAGCAGACAAGCAGCTCAGGGGACCCTCTTCTCTGGAAACACCATATATTTT
- | TRBJ2-1 | TRBV5-1 | TRBD2 | CASHGEGSYNEQFF | TGCGCCAGCCACGGGGAGGGGTCCTACAATGAGCAGTTCTTC
- | TRBJ2-3 | TRBV29-1 | - | CSVDRSDTQYF | TGCAGCGTAGACAGGTCAGATACGCAGTATTTT
- | TRBJ2-5 | TRBV12-5 | - | CASGLGSAGAETQYF | TGTGCTAGTGGTTTGGGGTCGGCGGGGGCCGAGACCCAGTACTTC
- | TRBJ1-2 | TRBV5-6 | - | CASSFMGLLYGYTF | TGTGCCAGCAGCTTTATGGGCCTCCTCTATGGCTACACCTTC
- | TRBJ2-3 | TRBV10-3 | TRBD1 | CAISGGQGLTDTQYF | TGTGCCATCAGTGGGGGACAGGGGTTAACAGATACGCAGTATTTT
once | TRBJ1-5 | TRBV7-8 | - | CASSSNTAGQPQHF | TGTGCCAGCAGTTCAAACACGGCAGGGCAGCCCCAGCATTTT
- | TRBJ1-2 | TRBV29-1 | TRBD1 | CSVDLTGNNYGYTF | TGCAGCGTTGATCTGACAGGGAATAACTATGGCTACACCTTC
- | TRBJ2-3 | TRBV5-1 | TRBD1 | CASSRGQGTDTQYF | TGCGCCAGCAGCCGTGGACAGGGAACAGATACGCAGTATTTT